Following are 8 T cell receptor beta chains from one sample sequenced in a study of PD-L1 blockade in urothelial cancer. Clones were read by immunoSEQ multiplex PCR, and TCRdb kept only the in-frame ones, dropping some. The sample includes some 120,000 clones, approximately 90% of them seen just once. The time point: peripheral blood 6 weeks after treatment start. The sample here was PBMCs, taken around atezolizumab (anti-PD-L1) treatment. These TCRs come from a man aged 60-69 years with urothelial cancer.

The chain carries TRBV5-1 and TRBJ2-2, with D tentatively TRBD2 (6 bases). With 2 bases removed from V and 5 bases from J, the gap between germline ends came to 13 bases. CDR1 and CDR2 from the germline V gene are SGHRS and YFSETQ. The CDR3 runs to 15 residues. Here the CDR3 reads CASSFGASVTGELFF. CDR3 in DNA: TGCGCCAGCAGCTTTGGGGCTAGCGTGACCGGGGAGCTGTTTTTT.

The gene calls are TRBV11-2 and TRBJ2-7, with 9 bases lining up with TRBD1. This CDR3 spans 15 amino acids. J gave up 3 bases and V 1 base, and 4 bases lay outside the gene matches. Germline loops: CDR1 SGHAT, CDR2 FQNNGV. The CDR3 DNA follows: TGTGCCAGCAGCTTAGGGACAGGGGATCTCTACGAGCAGTACTTC. Translated: CASSLGTGDLYEQYF. Based on the CDR3 plus reference TRBV11-2 and TRBJ2-7, the full variable domain is EAGVAQSPRYKIIEKRQSVAFWCNPISGHATLYWYQQILGQGPKLLIQFQNNGVVDDSQLPKDRFSAERLKGVDSTLKIQPAKLEDSAVYLCASSLGTGDLYEQYFGPGTRLTVT.

J is TRBJ1-5 and V is TRBV10-2, with TRBD1 identical over 11 bases. Germline V CDR1 and CDR2: WSHSY, SAAADI. Trimming took 6 bases from V and 2 from J; bases not matched to a gene: 3. There are 15 residues in the CDR3. CDR3 amino acids: CASSWTGGRNQPQHF. CDR3 in DNA: TGCGCCAGCAGCTGGACAGGGGGCCGCAATCAGCCCCAGCATTTT.

V usage is TRBV6-1 and J usage is TRBJ2-7; TRBD1 agrees at 8 bases. Per the germline V gene, CDR1 is MNHNS and CDR2 is SASEGT. J lost 0 bases, V lost 3 bases, and 4 bases had no gene match. This CDR3 spans 15 amino acids. CDR3 nucleotides: TGTGCCAGCAGTGATACAGGGGGTCTCTCCTACGAGCAGTACTTC. Residues: CASSDTGGLSYEQYF.

This chain connects TRBV11-3 to TRBJ2-7, with TRBD1 matching 9 bases. The CDR3 consists of 15 residues. V lost 4 bases and J lost 1; bases outside the gene matches: 5. Germline lookup yields CDR1 SGHNT and CDR2 YENEEA. CDR3 in DNA: TGTGCCAGCAGCTCCGGACAGGGGCCTTCCTACGAGCAGTACTTC. As protein: CASSSGQGPSYEQYF.

The chain carries TRBV4-1 and TRBJ1-1; D is undetermined. This CDR3 is built from 15 residues. Germline lookup yields CDR1 MGHRA and CDR2 YSYEKL. V lost 0 bases and J lost 0, with 8 bases in between. CDR3 sequence (DNA): TGCGCCAGCAGCCAAGACAGGAACATGAACACTGAAGCTTTCTTT. Amino acid sequence: CASSQDRNMNTEAFF.

This clone was seen a single time. The chain has TRBV30 and TRBJ2-7; 12 nucleotides align to TRBD2. The CDR3 is 14 amino acids. V trimming: 2 bases; J trimming: 7 bases; junction bases outside the gene matches: 6. Germline CDR1 reads GTSNPN; CDR2 reads SVGIG (reference sequence). The CDR3, as DNA: TGTGCCTGGAGTCCTAGCGGGAGGGTCAGGGAGCAGTACTTC. Translating it yields CAWSPSGRVREQYF.

The chain carries TRBV28 and TRBJ2-7, with TRBD1 as a possible D gene (6 bases). The CDR3 totals 12 residues. Germline assignment: CDR1 MDHEN and CDR2 SYDVKM. Between the trimmed V and J ends, which lost 8 bases and 3 bases, there was a span of 11 bases. The CDR3 coding sequence is TGTGCCAGCCGGACAGCCTACTACGAGCAGTACTTC. Translation: CASRTAYYEQYF.